Following are 10 T cell receptor beta chains from one sample sequenced in a study of siplizumab effects on memory and regulatory T cells (dated by TCRdb to the late 2010s). Libraries were made using the immunoSEQ multiplex PCR assay. TCRdb mirrors the immuneACCESS table, restricted to in-frame sequences. Some clones are absent from its copies; in checked studies, under half trace to an unresolved V gene, and the reason for the others is unknown. Within this sample are some 100,000 clones, with just over 90% of them counted one time only. The top ten clones comprise 0.55% to 0.85% of the sample. The sample was Tregs sorted from blood. The receptors here all came from a human donor in good health.

V usage is TRBV19 and J usage is TRBJ2-7; no clear D. CDR1 is LNHDA and CDR2 is SQIVND in the germline V gene (reference sequence). The CDR3 runs to 13 residues. V was pared by 3 bases and J by 3 bases, with 9 bases between. DNA of the CDR3: TGTGCCAGTAGTATTGTTCCCGGCTACGAGCAGTACTTC. Translated, it gives CASSIVPGYEQYF.

The chain combines TRBV27 with TRBJ1-4; D is undetermined. The CDR3 extends over 17 amino acids. Germline V gene sequence: CDR1 MNHEY, CDR2 SMNVEV (reference sequence). V was trimmed by 2 bases and J by 3 bases, leaving 16 bases between them. CDR3 DNA: TGTGCCAGCAGTTTACGACCCACCAGGCCCTCTAATGAAAAACTGTTTTTT. Protein sequence: CASSLRPTRPSNEKLFF.

The chain couples TRBV19 to TRBJ2-4, with a possible D match to TRBD1 (6 bases). Germline assignment: CDR1 LNHDA and CDR2 SQIVND (reference sequence). The CDR3 spans 17 residues. The V and J ends lost 4 bases and 0 bases respectively, with 16 bases between them. CDR3 region: CASSTTRGSLAKNIQYF. As DNA, the CDR3 is TGTGCCAGTAGTACGACCAGGGGATCCCTAGCCAAAAACATTCAGTACTTC. The variable domain in full, with the rest retrieved from reference TRBV19 and TRBJ2-4, is DGGITQSPKYLFRKEGQNVTLSCEQNLNHDAMYWYRQDPGQGLRLIYYSQIVNDFQKGDIAEGYSVSREKKESFPLTVTSAQKNPTAFYLCASSTTRGSLAKNIQYFGAGTRLSVL.

The chain recombines TRBV7-8 with TRBJ2-3; 8 nucleotides line up with TRBD1. The CDR3 length is 14 residues. The germline gives CDR1 SGHVS, CDR2 FQNEAQ. V trimming: 5 bases; J trimming: 6 bases; junction bases outside the gene matches: 7. CDR3 coding DNA: TGTGCCAGCAGCCAGGGACAGGTTGGTGATACGCAGTATTTT. Residues: CASSQGQVGDTQYF.

The chain uses TRBV11-2 and TRBJ2-3, with a weak D call TRBD1 (5 bases). The CDR3 has 14 residues. Germline V CDR1 and CDR2: SGHAT, FQNNGV. V was cut by 1 base and J by 0 bases, with 5 bases left in between. In nucleotides, the CDR3 is TGTGCCAGCAGCTTAGGACAGAGCACAGATACGCAGTATTTT. This gives the protein CASSLGQSTDTQYF.

The rearrangement links TRBV7-3 to TRBJ2-3; 7 bases agree with TRBD2. Losses at the gene ends were 4 bases for V and 6 bases for J; bases not matched to a gene: 10. This CDR3 has 15 residues. The germline gives CDR1 SGHTA, CDR2 FQGTGA. The CDR3 reads CASSWSGTPRDTQYF. The CDR3 DNA reads as TGTGCCAGCAGCTGGAGCGGGACGCCGAGGGATACGCAGTATTTT. Together with reference TRBV7-3 and TRBJ2-3, the CDR3 gives the full variable domain: GAGVSQTPSNKVTEKGKYVELRCDPISGHTALYWYRQSLGQGPEFLIYFQGTGAADDSGLPNDRFFAVRPEGSVSTLKIQRTERGDSAVYLCASSWSGTPRDTQYFGPGTRLTVL.

V usage is TRBV6-5 and J usage is TRBJ2-7; 7 nucleotides align to TRBD1. The CDR3 covers 15 residues. Per germline, CDR1 MNHEY and CDR2 SVGAGI. V shed 4 bases and J 1 base; nucleotides not matched to a gene: 7. CDR3 in DNA: TGTGCCAGCAGTTCGGGACAGTTTTTATCCTACGAGCAGTACTTC. Translated, it gives CASSSGQFLSYEQYF.

The chain carries TRBV15 and TRBJ2-1; tentative D call: TRBD2 (5 bases). Germline lookup yields CDR1 LNHNV and CDR2 YYDKDF (reference sequence). V was pared by 0 bases and J by 8 bases, with 11 bases between. The CDR3 sequence is 14 residues long. The CDR3 DNA reads TGTGCCACCAGCAGAGATCGTAGTAGCGATGAGCAGTTCTTC. Its protein product is CATSRDRSSDEQFF.

The rearrangement uses TRBV7-9 and TRBJ1-3; no definite D call. CDR3 length equals 14 residues. Germline values: CDR1 SEHNR, CDR2 FQNEAQ (reference sequence). V was pared by 7 bases and J by 4 bases, with 14 bases between. In DNA, the CDR3 is TGTGCCAGCATCCTAGGCGAGGCGGGAAACACCATATATTTT. This translates into CASILGEAGNTIYF.

The V call is TRBV27, the J call TRBJ2-7; 11 bases match TRBD2. Germline-derived CDR1 and CDR2 are MNHEY and SMNVEV (reference sequence). The CDR3 is 15 residues long. Trimming at V came to 6 bases and at J to 2 bases, leaving 6 bases not matched to a gene. CDR3 DNA sequence: TGTGCCAGCAGCACGGGACTAGCGGTTACCTACGAGCAGTACTTC. Translated, it gives CASSTGLAVTYEQYF.